The subject of this entry is one TCR beta chain. Germline values: CDR1 GTSNPN, CDR2 SVGIG (reference sequence). The V gene lost 2 bases and the J gene lost 0 bases, with 12 bases spanning the gap. There are 15 residues in the CDR3. The data were taken from a study of CD8 T cells in Susac syndrome. Random hexamers were used to reverse transcribe an amount of about 0.45 to 1 ug RNA. A multiplex approach, immunoSEQ multiplex PCR, amplified TCR beta CDR3 across 54 Vbeta and 13 Jbeta. TCRdb ran MiXCR on the immunoSEQ multiplex PCR reads and lists one entry per CDR3 protein. Of roughly 200,000 distinct CDR3 sequences listed, around 94% were seen once; the top ten hold 0.099%. Through negative isolation, CD4+ and CD8+ T cells were obtained, while TEMRA cells were enriched using FACS.

The sequencing sample was made of CD4+ T cells from PBMCs. V is TRBV30 and J is TRBJ2-3, with a weak D call TRBD1 (6 bases). This receptor was obtained from a human donor with Susac syndrome. The CDR3 spells CAWSRQASSTDTQYF. CDR3 nucleotides: TGTGCCTGGAGTCGACAGGCCTCTAGCACAGATACGCAGTATTTT.